This TCR beta chain originates from a study of cytomegalovirus exposure and HLA in healthy donors (TCRdb year 2017). For context, the study as a whole: An earlier analysis of approximately 640 of the donors reported approximately 270 Gb of sequence data and about 100 million unique TCR beta sequences from 150 million to 200 million T cells. An early release that covered roughly 600 HLA-typed donors contained about 300 gigabases of sequencing data and 70 million to 100 million unique TCR sequences. Among the roughly 390 genotyped donors, around 81% belonged to the genetic ancestry cluster associated with self-reported Caucasian donors. The aim of the study was to test whether cataloging public T cell receptors could identify signatures of past pathogen exposure. Using immunosequencing, the study profiled T cell repertoires from 500 to 800 subjects and related those repertoires to cytomegalovirus serostatus. Along with the approximately 670-subject first cohort, a separate validation cohort of over a hundred different subjects was used. The study combined high-throughput TCR immunosequencing, statistical association of individual TCRs with disease status, and machine learning to predict cytomegalovirus infection status. To study patterns of TCR occurrence, a later analysis re-analyzed previously published TCR beta repertoires from around 700 donors and added high-resolution HLA genotyping. The later analysis used no new phenotypic data to find candidate immune exposures, relying instead on TCR beta sequences and their occurrence across donors. In an earlier analysis of around 540 of the donors, high-throughput TCR beta sequencing was used to judge whether each TCR beta V gene segment behaved as functional or pseudogenic. Donor age, sex, ethnicity and CMV serostatus were compiled together with the repertoire data. A later genetic analysis took genome-wide SNP genotypes for about 65% of the roughly 670 donors and used that subset as a discovery cohort. Every repertoire in the discovery cohort had been generated on one and the same sequencing platform. Both class I and class II loci were covered by HLA typing, at four-digit resolution. The number of donors typed differed by locus, with about 629-640 for A, B, C, DRB1 and DQB1, about 500 for DQA1, 606 for DPA1, and around 460 for DPB1. Several DR-DQ haplotypes were handled as single units for association and clustering because linkage in the cohort was strong. Among some 410 genotyped donors of the cohort, an average of around 240,000 unique TCR beta nucleotide sequences was sequenced per donor, of which about 19% were non-productive.

The CDR3 measures 13 amino acids from cysteine to phenylalanine. Of the read, only the CDR3 DNA is kept; its 39 bases are in frame from base 1. The germline V gene (reference sequence) supplies CDR1 GTSNPN and CDR2 SVGIG. Relative to germline, V is missing 5 bases and J is missing 4 bases, with 6 bases of the junction outside any gene match. Study-wide findings and limitations: HLA typing was unavailable for some donors at each locus, so association tests used only the typed subset. A later analysis reported that several top co-occurrence clusters appeared linked to parvovirus B19, influenza, CMV and Epstein-Barr virus. In vitro tests confirmed that a few of the cytomegalovirus-associated TCR beta chains recognize cytomegalovirus antigens. A total of roughly 160 TCR beta chains were listed by the study as associated with cytomegalovirus. In a later analysis, HLA-associated TCR beta chains were found to be more clonally expanded and to have lower generation probabilities than equally common non-associated chains. A later analysis associated 15,000 to 20,000 TCR beta sequences with specific HLA alleles at a false discovery rate of 0.05. An association between a missense DCLRE1C variant and V-gene and J-gene trimming of TCR beta chains was found in a later genetic analysis and replicated in an independent cohort. The presence/absence analyses assumed that sequencing depth was roughly uniform across donors, and that assumption may not be true. Assigning TCR associations to individual alleles was difficult when HLA alleles, especially DR and DQ, strongly co-occurred. Broadly in line with IMGT annotations, most TCR beta V segments showed up in productive rearrangements about 87% or about 30% of the time in an earlier analysis of approximately 640 of the donors. The earlier analysis of some 540 of the donors excluded around 17 rarely observed V segments, including chromosome 9 orphons, because counts were too low. Cytomegalovirus status was reported to be diagnosed by the classifier with high specificity and sensitivity in both the original and validation cohorts. Most TCR sequences were seen in very few donors, while some public TCRs were found in many individuals. In this cohort, only TCR beta chains were sequenced, and detectable features were limited by the absence of alpha or paired-chain data. Some IMGT-functional V segments, including TRBV6-2 and TRBV6-3, could not be told apart with the 87-base-pair reads, so those segments were excluded. The only immune exposure information available for the cohort was CMV serostatus. A later analysis found that TCR association rates varied across HLA loci, with DRB1 alleles showing the most associated TCRs and HLA-C alleles the fewest. Linkage disequilibrium might explain the correlated functional status among segregating V segments, but an unknown experimental factor could not be ruled out. It was suggested by the authors that the approach could potentially be generalized to other disease states and immunological phenotypes. A further reported finding was that TCR beta sequences accurately predicted the HLA-A and HLA-B alleles for most subjects in the first cohort. Most CMV-associated TCR beta chains appeared to be HLA-restricted in a later analysis, and the HLA associations seemed to be driven largely by CMV exposure. According to a later genetic analysis, donors in an Asian-associated ancestry cluster had fewer N-insertions in productive TCRs than the roughly 660-donor mean. A cluster of highly shared sequence variants was judged likely to be a technical artifact of the sequencing pipeline.

To note about this clone: The antigen it binds to is not known. The sample holds no much larger clone one base away, and base qualities are not on file.

The cohort was made up of roughly 670 healthy bone marrow donors. At the time of sampling, all cohort members were nominally healthy, though unrecorded immune exposures were likely present. The donor tested CMV seropositive, placing the donor among the approximately 290 seropositive members of the cohort. A peripheral blood sample was collected from each donor, and TCR beta sequencing was performed on peripheral blood mononuclear cells. The Qiagen DNeasy Blood Extraction Kit was used to extract genomic DNA from the blood cell samples. The method was the immunoSEQ multiplex PCR assay. A mixture of 60 forward primers for TCR Vbeta segments and 13 reverse primers for TCR Jbeta segments was used in the multiplex PCR. The CDR3 region of rearranged TCR beta genes was amplified from genomic DNA with a multiplex PCR assay. On the Illumina HiSeq System, the amplified TCR beta libraries were sequenced as 87-base-pair reads. On the study's bioinformatics: Across the 640 or so repertoires, a later analysis counted 75 million to 90 million unique TCR beta chains, around 11 million of which were shared by at least two donors. Raw reads were error-corrected and collapsed into unique sequences with a nearest-neighbor algorithm that merged closely related sequences to remove PCR and sequencing errors. Alignment of CDR3 sequences to IMGT reference sequences was used to assign V, D and J gene segments. For a sequence to be retained, a match of at least six nucleotides was required to both a V gene segment and a J gene segment. Rearrangements were classified as productive when the CDR3 lacked stop codons and remained in frame with V and J, and all other rearrangements were classified as non-productive. Following IMGT convention, CDR3 was defined as the stretch from the second conserved V-encoded cysteine up to the conserved J-encoded phenylalanine. Sequences without an unambiguous match to a single V gene segment were excluded from the earlier analysis of several hundred of the donors. An earlier analysis of under 750 of the donors called V segments functional above 56.7% productive rearrangements and segregating when the between-donor standard deviation exceeded 5%. To diagnose cytomegalovirus status from the catalog of TCR beta chain sequences, a statistical classification framework was built. In a later analysis, V and J genes were assigned by comparing TCR nucleotide sequences against IMGT/GENE-DB human TR gene sequences. The TCRdist pipeline was used in a later analysis to assign CDR3 sequences and most-parsimonious VDJ recombination scenarios. A later analysis defined each TCR beta chain by its CDR3 amino acid sequence plus V-gene family, and excluded reads lacking a unique V-gene family. To address suspected cross-contamination and a sequencing artifact, a later analysis removed 592 highly shared, low-generation-probability nucleotide sequences. In a later analysis, a clonal expansion index was calculated for each public chain from normalized within-repertoire ranks of inferred template counts. In a later analysis, generation probabilities were computed using a VDJ recombination model fitted to out-of-frame rearrangements, and the results were checked against IGoR. A later analysis scored TCR-TCR, TCR-HLA and TCR-CMV co-occurrence with hypergeometric tests, applying a repertoire-size bias correction to TCR pairs. A later analysis estimated false discovery rates by permuting HLA or CMV assignments 20 times. A later analysis grouped co-occurring TCRs with DBSCAN, adding TCRdist sequence similarity when clustering within HLA-allele-positive subsets. Repertoires with fewer than 30,000 or more than 120,000 public chains, plus five repertoires with anomalous nucleotide sharing, were excluded from co-occurrence clustering. The clones in this table, taken by TCRdb from immuneACCESS, are in-frame only. Not every clone is retained; where verified, under half of the shortfall comes from an unresolved V gene, and the cause of the rest is unknown. The V and J calls and clone size were taken over from that table, and D and trimming were inferred from the DNA. The sample yields over 100,000 clones; 50% to 75% were counted once. The leading ten clones occupy under 9% of the sample.

Sequencing was done on a sample of PBMCs. This receptor was obtained from a middle-aged woman in good health and CMV-seropositive. The sequence links TRBV30 to TRBJ1-1; 8 bases in the middle match TRBD1. The CDR3 protein: CAWDDRGVTEAFF. The nucleotide sequence reads TGTGCCTGGGATGACAGGGGCGTCACTGAAGCTTTCTTT. Beyond the CDR3, the reference TRBV30 and TRBJ1-1 genes provide the residues; the full variable domain reads: SQTIHQWPATLVQPVGSPLSLECTVEGTSNPNLYWYRQAAGRGLQLLFYSVGIGQISSEVPQNLSASRPQDRQFILSSKKLLLSDSGFYLCAWDDRGVTEAFFGQGTRLTVV.